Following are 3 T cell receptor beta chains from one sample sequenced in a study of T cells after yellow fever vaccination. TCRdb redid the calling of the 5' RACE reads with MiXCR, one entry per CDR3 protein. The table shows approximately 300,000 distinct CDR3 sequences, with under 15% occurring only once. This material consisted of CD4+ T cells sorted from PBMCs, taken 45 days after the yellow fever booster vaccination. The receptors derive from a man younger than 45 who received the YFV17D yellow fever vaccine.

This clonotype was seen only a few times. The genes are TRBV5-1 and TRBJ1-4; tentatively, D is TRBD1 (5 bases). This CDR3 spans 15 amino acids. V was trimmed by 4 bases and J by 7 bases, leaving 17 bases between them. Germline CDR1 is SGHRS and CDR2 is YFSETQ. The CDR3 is CASSVTGDPLEKLFF. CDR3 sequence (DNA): TGCGCCAGCAGCGTGACTGGGGACCCCCTTGAAAAACTGTTTTTT.

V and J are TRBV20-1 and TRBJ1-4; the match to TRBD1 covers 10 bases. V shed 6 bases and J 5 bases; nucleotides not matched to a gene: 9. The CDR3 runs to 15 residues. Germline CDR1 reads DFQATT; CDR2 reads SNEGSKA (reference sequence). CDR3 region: CSANPRTGGNEKLFF. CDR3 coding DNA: TGCAGTGCCAACCCTCGGACAGGGGGGAATGAAAAACTGTTTTTT.

CDR3 nucleotides: TGTGCCAGCAGCCGGAAGACAGGCTATGTGAACACCATATATTTT. As protein: CASSRKTGYVNTIYF. The genes are TRBV14 and TRBJ1-3; the D gene is possibly TRBD1 (6 bases). V was clipped by 4 bases and J by 7 bases, with 17 bases between them. This CDR3 is 15 amino acids long. Germline V gene data show CDR1 as SGHDN and CDR2 as FVKESK.